This TCR beta chain was sequenced for a study of cytomegalovirus exposure and HLA in healthy donors. The overall study: Earlier, 95 million to 130 million unique TCR beta sequences were recovered from about 170 million T cells by an analysis. The Caucasian-associated ancestry cluster contained 81% of the approximately 390 genotyped donors.

V dropped 5 bases and J dropped 1; count of bases not matched to a gene: 12. This CDR3 contains 19 residues. Germline assignment: CDR1 SGHAT and CDR2 FQNNGV. Primers for the PCR totalled 60 Vbeta and 13 Jbeta. Repertoires were generated with immunoSEQ multiplex PCR, while TCRdb's copy carries only in-frame clones and drops some. The specimen's table records 130,000 to 150,000 clones. Note on this clone: The antigen is undetermined.

Study-wide findings and caveats: According to an earlier analysis, most TCR beta V segments yielded productive rearrangements about 90% or about 30% of the time. High sensitivity and specificity were reportedly achieved when the classifier diagnosed cytomegalovirus status.

The receptor was isolated from a male donor in good health and CMV-seronegative. The chain carries TRBV11-2 and TRBJ2-1, with 12 bases lining up with TRBD2. Sequenced: PBMCs. The CDR3 DNA sequence: TGTGCCAGCAGCCCGTCCGCGTCTAGCGGGAGGGGGTCCTACAATGAGCAGTTCTTC. Amino acid sequence: CASSPSASSGRGSYNEQFF.